This T cell receptor (beta chain) originates from a study of T cell changes during pregnancy in multiple sclerosis. V was clipped by 0 bases and J by 8 bases; unmatched bases: 4. From germline, CDR1 is MRHNA and CDR2 SNTAGT. The CDR3 has 15 amino acids. Only in-frame clones appear in the TCRdb table, and some are missing; sequencing was by immunoSEQ multiplex PCR. The sample records about 17,000 clones, approximately 91% being singletons. The sample here was CD8+ T cells from peripheral blood mononuclear cells, taken after pregnancy. The V gene is TRBV6-4, the J gene TRBJ2-1, with 10 bases fitting TRBD2. The sequence was obtained from a female donor in good health, enrolled as a control in a pregnancy study. The CDR3 sequence is CASSDSQRGGDEQFF. CDR3 sequence (DNA): TGTGCCAGCAGTGACTCGCAGCGGGGGGGCGATGAGCAGTTCTTC.